Below are 2 T cell receptor beta chains sequenced from a single sample in a study of T cells in Graves' hyperthyroidism and ophthalmopathy. The source material, RNA transcripts, was used to amplify TCR beta CDR3 regions. A set of HTBI primers served as the primers for a first-round RT-PCR of the TCR CDR3. TCRdb fed the multiplex PCR reads into MiXCR, producing one record per CDR3 protein. The sample carries 350,000 to 450,000 distinct CDR3 sequences, about 17% recorded once. Sequencing input: blood. The receptors shown here come from a young woman with Graves' hyperthyroidism that later progressed to Graves' ophthalmopathy.

Ten or more counts support this clonotype. This chain connects TRBV5-1 to TRBJ1-1; D uncertain. Trimming left V 1 base short and J 0 bases short, with 13 bases between. CDR1 is SGHRS and CDR2 is YFSETQ in the germline V gene. The CDR3 spans 16 residues. The DNA of the CDR3 is TGCGCCAGCAGCTTGACAGCGGGGAACATGAACACTGAAGCTTTCTTT. It is translated as CASSLTAGNMNTEAFF.

The chain carries TRBV6-2 or TRBV6-3 and TRBJ1-2; perhaps TRBD1 as D (5 bases). This CDR3 has 13 amino acids. V lost 2 bases, J lost 6 bases, and 10 bases lay in between. Germline CDR1 MNHEY, CDR2 SVGEGT. The CDR3 spells CASSYRSGNGYTF. The CDR3 coding sequence is TGTGCCAGCAGTTACCGGTCAGGGAATGGCTACACCTTC.